This T cell receptor (beta chain) stems from a study of OX40 agonist ivuxolimab in advanced cancers. Study information: Patients with hepatocellular carcinoma, melanoma, renal cell or head and neck cancer made up the dose-escalation patients. Whole-study results and caveats: CD4+ and CD8+ blood T cells expanded clonally by week 6 at 0.1 to 3.0 mg/kg. Among the lowest levels of clonal expansion were found in partial responders at 0.1-3.0 mg/kg.

For this clone: The antigen remains unidentified.

J lost 3 bases, V lost 3 bases, and 6 bases had no gene match. Germline values: CDR1 SGHKS, CDR2 YYEKEE (reference sequence). The CDR3 has 15 amino acids. Some clones are missing from TCRdb's copy, which holds only in-frame ones; the method was immunoSEQ multiplex PCR. Of tens of thousands of clones in the sample, about 90% were seen once. This sequence was found in an adult with an advanced solid tumor such as melanoma, head and neck, liver or kidney cancer. The chain couples TRBV5-5 to TRBJ2-1, with TRBD2 matching over 7 bases. This sample comprised CD4+ or CD8+ T cells sorted from blood, obtained in a trial of the OX40 agonist ivuxolimab. The DNA of the CDR3 is TGTGCCAGCAGCTCGAGGGGAGGGAGCTACAATGAGCAGTTCTTC. As protein: CASSSRGGSYNEQFF.